This T cell receptor (beta chain) was captured by sequencing in a study of cytomegalovirus exposure and HLA in healthy donors. Sequencing was performed with immunoSEQ multiplex PCR; in TCRdb, only in-frame clones are kept and a portion is missing. The sample consists of 45,000 to 65,000 clones, 90% to 95% of them appearing once. The CDR3 is 16 residues long. V was pared by 4 bases and J by 1 base, with 16 bases between. The germline V gene encodes CDR1 MNHNY and CDR2 SVGAGI (reference sequence). Sequencing was done on a sample of PBMCs. This sequence was found in a woman between 18 and 29 years old in good health and CMV-seropositive. The rearrangement links TRBV6-6 to TRBJ1-2; D unclear. As DNA, the CDR3 is TGTGCCAGCAGTTCCAGTTCCCTTGACTTTAACTATGGCTACACCTTC. This codes for CASSSSSLDFNYGYTF.